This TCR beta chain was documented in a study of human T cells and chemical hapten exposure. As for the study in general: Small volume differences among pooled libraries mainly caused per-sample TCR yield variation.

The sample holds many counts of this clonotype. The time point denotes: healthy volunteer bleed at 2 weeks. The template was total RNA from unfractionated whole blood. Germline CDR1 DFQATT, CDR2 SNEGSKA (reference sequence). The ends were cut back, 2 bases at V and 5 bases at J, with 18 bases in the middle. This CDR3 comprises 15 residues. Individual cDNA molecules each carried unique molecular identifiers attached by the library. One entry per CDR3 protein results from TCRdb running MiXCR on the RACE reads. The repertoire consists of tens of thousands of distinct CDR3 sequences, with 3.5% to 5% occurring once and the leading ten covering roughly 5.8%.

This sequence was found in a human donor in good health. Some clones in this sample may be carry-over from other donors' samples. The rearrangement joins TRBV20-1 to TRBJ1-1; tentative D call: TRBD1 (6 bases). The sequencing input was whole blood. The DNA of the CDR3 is TGCAGTGCTAGAAGAACCGTCAGGGGAGGGACTGAAGCTTTCTTT. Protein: CSARRTVRGGTEAFF.